This note documents a single T cell receptor beta chain sequence. Its specificity is unknown. These data come from a study of T cell responses to AZD1222 COVID-19 vaccine. Overall study: Pooled samples include second doses given at about 4 or 12 weeks. Study conclusions and caveats: Unmutated variant regions are reportedly the target of nearly half of TCRs that are spike-specific. Females outnumbered males among donors, who were mostly white British; clonal diversity was possibly underestimated. Seropositive at baseline were only six AZD1222 recipients.

Clones were sequenced by immunoSEQ multiplex PCR, and TCRdb holds only the in-frame ones, with some missing. Here the sample spans 60,000 to 75,000 clones, roughly 85% being singletons. V dropped 3 bases and J dropped 4 bases, with 18 bases sitting between them. In germline, CDR1 is KGHDR, CDR2 SFDVKD. The CDR3 consists of 17 residues. The receptor was isolated from an adult in good health. The source material was peripheral blood, sampled on day 0 of AZD1222 vaccination. V is TRBV24-1 and J is TRBJ2-1, with D perhaps matching TRBD2 (6 bases). CDR3 sequence: CATSDPTPGGGYNEQFF. CDR3 DNA sequence: TGTGCCACCAGTGATCCGACCCCAGGTGGGGGGTACAATGAGCAGTTCTTC.